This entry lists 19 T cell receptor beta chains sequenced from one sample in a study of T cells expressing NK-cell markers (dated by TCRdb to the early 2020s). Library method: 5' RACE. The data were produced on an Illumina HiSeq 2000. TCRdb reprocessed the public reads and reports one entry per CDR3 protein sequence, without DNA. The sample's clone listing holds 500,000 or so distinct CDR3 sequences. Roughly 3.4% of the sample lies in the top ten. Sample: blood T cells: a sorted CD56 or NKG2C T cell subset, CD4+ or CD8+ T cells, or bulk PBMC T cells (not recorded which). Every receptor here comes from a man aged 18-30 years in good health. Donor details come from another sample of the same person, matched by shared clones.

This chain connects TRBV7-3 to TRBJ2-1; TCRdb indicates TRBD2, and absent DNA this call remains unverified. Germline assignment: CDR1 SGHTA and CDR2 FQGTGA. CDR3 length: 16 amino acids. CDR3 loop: CASSLFPAGVVNEQFF.

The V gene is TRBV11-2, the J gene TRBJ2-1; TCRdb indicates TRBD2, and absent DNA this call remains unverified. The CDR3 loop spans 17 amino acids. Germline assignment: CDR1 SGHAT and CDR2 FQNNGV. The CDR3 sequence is CASSLGGLAGEYNEQFF.

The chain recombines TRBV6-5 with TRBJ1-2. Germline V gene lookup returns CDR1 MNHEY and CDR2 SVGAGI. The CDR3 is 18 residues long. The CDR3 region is CASSYSYLKDRPNYGYTF.

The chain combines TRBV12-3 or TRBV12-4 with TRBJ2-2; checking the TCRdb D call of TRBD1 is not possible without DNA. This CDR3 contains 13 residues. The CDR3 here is CASRPGLTGELFF.

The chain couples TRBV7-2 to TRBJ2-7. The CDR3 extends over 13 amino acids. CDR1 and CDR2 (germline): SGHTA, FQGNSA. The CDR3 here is CASSLGKRYEQYF.

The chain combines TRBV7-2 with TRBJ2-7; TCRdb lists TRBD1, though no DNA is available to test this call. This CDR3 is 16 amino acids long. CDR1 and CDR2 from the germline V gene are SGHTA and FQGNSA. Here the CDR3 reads CASSFAGGFSLYEQYF.

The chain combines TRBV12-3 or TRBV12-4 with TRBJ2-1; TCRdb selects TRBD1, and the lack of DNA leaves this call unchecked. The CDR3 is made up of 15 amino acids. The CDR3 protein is CASSFWDNSYNEQFF.

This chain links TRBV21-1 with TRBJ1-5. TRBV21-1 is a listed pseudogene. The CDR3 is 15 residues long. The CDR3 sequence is CASSNWIRGNQPQHF.

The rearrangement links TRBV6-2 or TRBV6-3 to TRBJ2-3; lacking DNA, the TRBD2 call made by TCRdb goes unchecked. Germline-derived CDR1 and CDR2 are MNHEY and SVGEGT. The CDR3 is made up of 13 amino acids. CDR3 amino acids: CASSPTLAGFGYF.

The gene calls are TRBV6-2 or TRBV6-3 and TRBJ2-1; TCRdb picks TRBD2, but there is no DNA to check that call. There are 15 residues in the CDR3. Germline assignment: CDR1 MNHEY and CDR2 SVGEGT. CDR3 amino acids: CASNGGRASYNEQFF.

The CDR3: CSASGTGELSGYTF. The chain carries TRBV20-1 and TRBJ1-2; the TCRdb call, TRBD1, lacks DNA for checking. The CDR3 has 14 residues. CDR1 is DFQATT and CDR2 is SNEGSKA in the germline V gene (reference sequence).

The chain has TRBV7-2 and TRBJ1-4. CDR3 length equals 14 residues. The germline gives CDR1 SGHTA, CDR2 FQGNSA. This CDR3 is CASSLGALNEKLFF.

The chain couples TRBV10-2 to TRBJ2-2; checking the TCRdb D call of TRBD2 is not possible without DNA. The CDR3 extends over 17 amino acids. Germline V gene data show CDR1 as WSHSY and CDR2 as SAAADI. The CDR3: CASSESLAGGYTGELFF.

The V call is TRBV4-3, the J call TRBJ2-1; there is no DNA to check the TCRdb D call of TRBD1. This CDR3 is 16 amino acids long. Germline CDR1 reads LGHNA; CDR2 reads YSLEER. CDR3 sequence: CASSQVIGTGFNEQFF.

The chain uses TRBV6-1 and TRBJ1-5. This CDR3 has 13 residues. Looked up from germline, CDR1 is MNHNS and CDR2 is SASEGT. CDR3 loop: CASSPALGQPQHF.

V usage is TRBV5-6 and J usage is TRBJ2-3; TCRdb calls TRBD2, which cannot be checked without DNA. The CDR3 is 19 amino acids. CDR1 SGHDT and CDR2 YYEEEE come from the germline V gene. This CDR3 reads CASSLARLAGGRRVDTQYF.

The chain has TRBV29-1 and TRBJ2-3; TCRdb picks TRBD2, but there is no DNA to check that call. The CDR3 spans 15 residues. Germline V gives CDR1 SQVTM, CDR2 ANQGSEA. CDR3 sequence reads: CSVDLAGVASDTQYF.

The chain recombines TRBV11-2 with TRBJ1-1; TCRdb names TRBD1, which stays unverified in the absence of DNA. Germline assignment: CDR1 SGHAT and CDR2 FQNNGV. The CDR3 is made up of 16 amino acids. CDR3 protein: CASSTSETPMNTEAFF.

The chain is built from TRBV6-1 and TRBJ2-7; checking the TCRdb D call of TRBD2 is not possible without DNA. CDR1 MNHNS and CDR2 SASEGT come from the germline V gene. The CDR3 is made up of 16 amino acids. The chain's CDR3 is CASSETLGLVPHEQYF.